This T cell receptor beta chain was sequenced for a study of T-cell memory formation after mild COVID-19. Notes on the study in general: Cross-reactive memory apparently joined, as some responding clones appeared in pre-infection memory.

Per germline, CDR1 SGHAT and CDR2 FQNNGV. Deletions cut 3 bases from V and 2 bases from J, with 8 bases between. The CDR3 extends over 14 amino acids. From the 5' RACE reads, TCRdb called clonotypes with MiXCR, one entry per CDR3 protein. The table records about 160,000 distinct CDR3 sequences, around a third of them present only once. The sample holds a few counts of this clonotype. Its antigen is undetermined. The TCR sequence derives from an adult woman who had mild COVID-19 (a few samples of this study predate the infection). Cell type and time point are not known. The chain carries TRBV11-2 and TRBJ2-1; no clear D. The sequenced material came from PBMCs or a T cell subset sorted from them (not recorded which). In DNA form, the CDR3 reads TGTGCCAGCAGCTTGCCTCAAACCTACAATGAGCAGTTCTTC. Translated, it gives CASSLPQTYNEQFF.